This T cell receptor (beta chain) derives from a study of T cell responses to AZD1222 COVID-19 vaccine. Points from the study as a whole: Donors skewed white British and female; clonal diversity was possibly underestimated. Two AZD1222 administrations were followed by greater Spike-specific TCR breadth and depth.

CDR1 SGHVS and CDR2 FNYEAQ come from the germline V gene. This CDR3 is 15 amino acids long. With 3 bases clipped from V and 5 bases from J, the junction kept 10 bases outside the gene matches. Worth noting for this clone: The antigen remains unidentified.

TCRdb keeps only in-frame clones here, not all; method: immunoSEQ multiplex PCR. The sample holds roughly 190,000 clones; 80% to 95% are singletons and the top ten take roughly 3.5%. The V gene is TRBV7-6, the J gene TRBJ2-7; 7 bases fit TRBD2. The receptor's source is an adult who received the AZD1222 COVID-19 vaccine. The source was peripheral blood, collected 28 days after the second AZD1222 dose. CDR3 in DNA: TGTGCCAGCAGCTTCGTAGACGGGAGGCAAAACGAGCAGTACTTC. This translates into CASSFVDGRQNEQYF.